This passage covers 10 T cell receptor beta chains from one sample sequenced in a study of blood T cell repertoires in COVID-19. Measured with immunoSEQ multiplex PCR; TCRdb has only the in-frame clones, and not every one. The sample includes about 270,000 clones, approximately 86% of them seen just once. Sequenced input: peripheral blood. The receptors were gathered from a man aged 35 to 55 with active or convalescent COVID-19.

The CDR3 coding sequence is TGCAGTGCTAGTCGGCCCCAGGGGCCCACAGATACGCAGTATTTT. This gives the protein CSASRPQGPTDTQYF. This sequence joins TRBV20-1 and TRBJ2-3, with TRBD1 as a possible D gene (6 bases). The CDR3 is made up of 15 amino acids. Germline V gene sequence: CDR1 DFQATT, CDR2 SNEGSKA (reference sequence). Deletions cut 3 bases from V and 2 bases from J, with 15 bases between.

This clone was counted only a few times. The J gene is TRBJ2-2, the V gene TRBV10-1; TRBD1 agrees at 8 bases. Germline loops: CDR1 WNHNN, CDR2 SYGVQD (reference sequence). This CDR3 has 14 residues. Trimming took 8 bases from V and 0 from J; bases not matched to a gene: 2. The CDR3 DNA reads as TGCGCCAGCGGGGACAGGTCGAACACCGGGGAGCTGTTTTTT. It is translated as CASGDRSNTGELFF.

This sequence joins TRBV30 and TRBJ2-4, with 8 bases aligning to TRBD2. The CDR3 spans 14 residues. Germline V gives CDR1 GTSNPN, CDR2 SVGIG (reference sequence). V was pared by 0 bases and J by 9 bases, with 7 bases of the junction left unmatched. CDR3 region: CAWSVSGIGVIQYF. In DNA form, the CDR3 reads TGTGCCTGGAGTGTTAGCGGGATAGGAGTCATTCAGTACTTC.

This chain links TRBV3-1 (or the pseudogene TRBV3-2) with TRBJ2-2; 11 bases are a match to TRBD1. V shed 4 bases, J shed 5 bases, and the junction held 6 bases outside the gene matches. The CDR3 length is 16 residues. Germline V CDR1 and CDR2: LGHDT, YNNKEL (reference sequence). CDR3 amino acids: CASSRRTGGWTGELFF. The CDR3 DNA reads TGTGCCAGCAGCCGTAGGACAGGGGGCTGGACCGGGGAGCTGTTTTTT.

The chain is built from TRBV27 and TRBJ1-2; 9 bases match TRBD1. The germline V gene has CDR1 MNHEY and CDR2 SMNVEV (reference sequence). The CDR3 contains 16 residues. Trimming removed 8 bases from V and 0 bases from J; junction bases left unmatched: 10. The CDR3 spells CASSLLRDRANYGYTF. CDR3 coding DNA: TGTGCCAGCTCTCTATTACGGGACAGGGCTAACTATGGCTACACCTTC.

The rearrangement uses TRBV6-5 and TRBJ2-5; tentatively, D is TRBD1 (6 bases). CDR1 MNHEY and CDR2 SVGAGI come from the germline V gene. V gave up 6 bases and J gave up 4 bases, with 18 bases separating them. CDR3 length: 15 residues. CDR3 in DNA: TGTGCCAGCAGACACCACCAGGGGCTCCCAGAGACCCAGTACTTC. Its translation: CASRHHQGLPETQYF.

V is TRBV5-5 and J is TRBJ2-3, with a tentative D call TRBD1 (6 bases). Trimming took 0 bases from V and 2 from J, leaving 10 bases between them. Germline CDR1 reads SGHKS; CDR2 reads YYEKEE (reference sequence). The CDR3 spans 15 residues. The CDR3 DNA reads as TGTGCCAGCAGCTTGGGAGGACAGCCCACAGATACGCAGTATTTT. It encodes CASSLGGQPTDTQYF.

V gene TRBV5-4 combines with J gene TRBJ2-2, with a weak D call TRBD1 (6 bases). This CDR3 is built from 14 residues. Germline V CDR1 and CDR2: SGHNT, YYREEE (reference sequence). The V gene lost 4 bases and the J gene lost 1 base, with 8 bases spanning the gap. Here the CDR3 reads CASSLTGNTGELFF. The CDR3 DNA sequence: TGTGCCAGCAGCCTGACAGGGAACACCGGGGAGCTGTTTTTT.

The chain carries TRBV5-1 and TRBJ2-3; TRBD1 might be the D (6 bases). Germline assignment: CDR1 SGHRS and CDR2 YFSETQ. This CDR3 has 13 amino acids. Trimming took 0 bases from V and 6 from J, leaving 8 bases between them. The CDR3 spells CASSLEGEDTQYF. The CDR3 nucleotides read TGCGCCAGCAGCTTGGAGGGGGAGGATACGCAGTATTTT.

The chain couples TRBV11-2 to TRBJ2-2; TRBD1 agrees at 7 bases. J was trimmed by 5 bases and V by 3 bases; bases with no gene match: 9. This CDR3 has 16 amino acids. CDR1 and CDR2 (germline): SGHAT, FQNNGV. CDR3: CASSFRRQGATGELFF. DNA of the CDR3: TGTGCCAGCAGCTTCAGAAGACAGGGCGCTACCGGGGAGCTGTTTTTT.